These 20 T cell receptor beta chains were all obtained from the same sample, sequenced in a study of beta chain features in type 1 diabetes. Expressed TCRB transcripts were sequenced, since all the RNA that had been isolated was reverse transcribed. Clones were read by immunoSEQ multiplex PCR, and TCRdb kept only the in-frame ones, dropping some. Among some 160,000 clones listed, 7% to 10% were seen once. Sequencing was performed on central memory CD4+ T cells from blood. The source of these receptors is a woman younger than 30 in good health.

The genes are TRBV11-2 and TRBJ2-5; D remains unclear. CDR1 is SGHAT and CDR2 is FQNNGV in the germline V gene. CDR3 length equals 14 residues. Trimming shortened V by 0 bases and J by 1 base, and 6 bases separated the two germline ends. In DNA, the CDR3 is TGTGCCAGCAGCTTAGACAGGTTCCAAGAGACCCAGTACTTC. Its translation is CASSLDRFQETQYF.

The chain is built from TRBV15 and TRBJ2-1; 11 bases line up with TRBD2. This CDR3 comprises 18 residues. Germline V lookup: CDR1 LNHNV, CDR2 YYDKDF (reference sequence). V lost 0 bases and J lost 4; bases outside the gene matches: 8. The CDR3 loop is CATSRDRASGGPYNEQFF. CDR3 coding DNA: TGTGCCACCAGCAGAGATAGGGCTAGCGGGGGGCCTTACAATGAGCAGTTCTTC.

This clone was seen repeatedly, ten times or more. V and J are TRBV2 and TRBJ1-1; D is unresolved. The length of the CDR3 is 13 residues. CDR1 and CDR2 (germline): SNHLY, FYNNEI. V lost 5 bases and J lost 1, with 8 bases in between. The CDR3 DNA follows: TGTGCCAGCAGTCAGGAGGAGAACACTGAAGCTTTCTTT. Encoded protein: CASSQEENTEAFF.

The chain couples TRBV14 to TRBJ2-1, with 9 positions matching TRBD2. Germline CDR1 and CDR2: SGHDN and FVKESK. V trimming: 3 bases; J trimming: 3 bases; junction bases outside the gene matches: 6. The CDR3 spans 16 residues. In DNA form, the CDR3 reads TGTGCCAGCAGCCAGGGGGGCGGGAGGGTCTACAATGAGCAGTTCTTC. Protein: CASSQGGGRVYNEQFF.

About this clone itself: Other DNA sequences of this sample code for an identical CDR3. J is TRBJ2-7 and V is TRBV11-2; D gene ambiguous. Trimming removed 0 bases at V and 4 bases at J, with 4 bases between. The V gene's germline CDR1 is SGHAT and CDR2 FQNNGV. The length of the CDR3 is 12 residues. This chain's CDR3 is CASSLDRYEQYF. CDR3 bases: TGTGCCAGCAGCTTAGATCGGTACGAGCAGTACTTC.

The chain employs TRBV6-5 and TRBJ2-2; TRBD2 might be the D (6 bases). The V gene lost 4 bases and the J gene lost 0 bases, with 12 bases spanning the gap. The CDR3 is made up of 16 amino acids. CDR1 is MNHEY, CDR2 SVGAGI, per germline. CDR3: CASSSGGAANTGELFF. DNA for the CDR3: TGTGCCAGCAGTTCCGGCGGGGCTGCGAACACCGGGGAGCTGTTTTTT.

This clone was seen at least ten times. The chain joins TRBV9 to TRBJ2-2; 8 nucleotides match TRBD1. V dropped 4 bases and J dropped 2; count of bases not matched to a gene: 7. This CDR3 region has 16 residues. Germline CDR1 reads SGDLS; CDR2 reads YYNGEE. The CDR3 DNA reads TGTGCCAGCAGCCCAAGGGCAGGGGGCAACACCGGGGAGCTGTTTTTT. Its translation: CASSPRAGGNTGELFF.

This clone appeared a few times. The J gene is TRBJ2-7, the V gene TRBV28; 7 bases align to TRBD2. The V segment lost 0 bases and the J segment 0 bases; nucleotides outside the gene matches: 5. CDR1 and CDR2 from the germline V gene are MDHEN and SYDVKM. The CDR3 extends over 16 amino acids. The CDR3 here is CASSLWGRGSSYEQYF. CDR3 DNA: TGTGCCAGCAGTTTATGGGGGCGGGGGAGCTCCTACGAGCAGTACTTC.

Concerning this clone itself: The same CDR3 also results from other DNA sequences found in this sample. The chain links TRBV7-2 to TRBJ2-1, with 7 bases matching TRBD2. Trimming removed 5 bases from V and 7 bases from J; junction bases left unmatched: 11. The length of the CDR3 is 15 residues. The germline gives CDR1 SGHTA, CDR2 FQGNSA. The CDR3 DNA reads as TGTGCCAGCAGCGGCAGAGCGGGATTTTCTAATGAGCAGTTCTTC. This encodes CASSGRAGFSNEQFF.

The table lists this clone with many counts. The rearrangement uses TRBV14 and TRBJ2-5, with 9 bases that match TRBD2. This CDR3 comprises 17 residues. Germline loops: CDR1 SGHDN, CDR2 FVKESK. V dropped 0 bases and J dropped 3; count of bases not matched to a gene: 8. The CDR3 is CASSQDRYSGRKETQYF. CDR3 coding DNA: TGTGCCAGCAGCCAAGATCGGTATAGCGGGAGAAAAGAGACCCAGTACTTC.

This chain uses TRBV10-3 with TRBJ1-6; D perhaps matches TRBD1 (6 bases). V lost 3 bases to trimming and J lost 0 bases, with 12 bases between them. This CDR3 comprises 17 residues. Germline V gene data show CDR1 as ENHRY and CDR2 as SYGVKD. The CDR3 DNA is TGTGCCATCAGTGAAGCGGGACAAAGCTCCTATAATTCACCCCTCCACTTT. Protein sequence: CAISEAGQSSYNSPLHF.

This clone was found a few times. This chain links TRBV7-9 with TRBJ1-5; 11 bases align to TRBD1. CDR1 SEHNR and CDR2 FQNEAQ come from the germline V gene (reference sequence). This CDR3 is built from 14 residues. Trimming at V came to 5 bases and at J to 6 bases, leaving 3 bases not matched to a gene. CDR3 loop: CASSTGTGGQPQHF. Here the CDR3 DNA reads TGTGCCAGCAGCACGGGGACAGGGGGTCAGCCCCAGCATTTT.

V usage is TRBV7-2 and J usage is TRBJ2-1; D gene unclear. Germline CDR1 reads SGHTA; CDR2 reads FQGNSA. The CDR3 is made up of 14 amino acids. The V and J ends lost 5 bases and 3 bases respectively, with 11 bases between them. The CDR3 DNA follows: TGTGCCAGCAGCCCCCCGGGTTACTACAATGAGCAGTTCTTC. This translates into CASSPPGYYNEQFF.

This clone showed up just a few times. CDR3 nucleotides: TGTGCCAGCAGCAGACAGGGGGAAGATACGCAGTATTTT. Encoded protein: CASSRQGEDTQYF. The gene calls are TRBV2 and TRBJ2-3; TRBD1 matches 9 bases. After removal of 6 bases from V and 5 bases from J, the junction contained 3 bases not matched to a gene. Germline CDR1 SNHLY, CDR2 FYNNEI. This CDR3 has 13 amino acids.

This clone was counted ten times or more. The rearrangement joins TRBV6-6 to TRBJ2-5; 10 bases are shared with TRBD2. Trimming at V came to 6 bases and at J to 5 bases, leaving 9 bases not matched to a gene. Germline V gene data show CDR1 as MNHNY and CDR2 as SVGAGI (reference sequence). The CDR3 is made up of 15 amino acids. The CDR3 region has the DNA TGTGCCAGCAGCAGACCAGCGGGAGGGAGGGAGACCCAGTACTTC. This codes for CASSRPAGGRETQYF.

This clone occurred a few times. The V call is TRBV6-5, the J call TRBJ1-4, with 10 bases lining up with TRBD1. CDR3 size: 15 residues. Germline-derived CDR1 and CDR2 are MNHEY and SVGAGI. V lost 6 bases to trimming and J lost 4 bases; unmatched junction nucleotides: 5. The CDR3 loop reads CASSPGQGNNEKLFF. The CDR3 DNA is TGTGCCAGCAGCCCGGGACAGGGGAATAATGAAAAACTGTTTTTT.

Concerning this clone: The junction does not match germline at one end; this may be a read error. CDR3 region: CASSLGQGTNTGELFF. In nucleotides, the CDR3 is TGTGCCAGCAGTTTAGGACAGGGCACTAACACCGGGGAGCTGTTTTTT. The genes are TRBV11-3 and TRBJ2-2; 8 bases align to TRBD1. Germline lookup yields CDR1 SGHNT and CDR2 YENEEA. The CDR3 has 16 amino acids.

This clone showed up many times. The chain carries TRBV5-4 and TRBJ2-1; a weak D match, TRBD2 (6 bases). CDR1 is SGHNT and CDR2 is YYREEE in the germline V gene (reference sequence). The CDR3 totals 15 residues. V was clipped by 3 bases and J by 9 bases, with 19 bases between them. DNA for the CDR3: TGTGCCAGCAGCTGGGATACCAGGGAGGCGGGTGAGCAGTTCTTC. Its protein is CASSWDTREAGEQFF.

The chain recombines TRBV15 with TRBJ2-7, with 8 bases identical to TRBD1. After removal of 5 bases from V and 2 bases from J, the junction contained 8 bases not matched to a gene. The CDR3 sequence is 15 residues long. The germline CDR1 and CDR2 sequences are LNHNV and YYDKDF (reference sequence). This chain's CDR3 is CATSEDRALTYEQYF. In DNA form, the CDR3 reads TGTGCCACCAGCGAGGACAGGGCATTAACCTACGAGCAGTACTTC.

The V call is TRBV28, the J call TRBJ1-5; 10 bases are a match to TRBD1. CDR3 size: 14 residues. Per the germline V gene, CDR1 is MDHEN and CDR2 is SYDVKM. The V and J ends lost 6 bases and 5 bases, in that order; junction bases with no gene match: 4. The CDR3 loop is CASRSGQGDQPQHF. CDR3 bases: TGTGCCAGCAGGAGTGGACAGGGGGATCAGCCCCAGCATTTT.